This entry lists 24 T cell receptor beta chains sequenced from one sample in a study of graft-versus-host responses after intestinal transplantation. TCRdb keeps only in-frame clones here, not all; method: immunoSEQ multiplex PCR. The sample lists over 9,000 clones; over 90% were seen once. Sample: bone marrow, taken 500 to 550 days after intestinal transplantation. These receptors were collected from a human patient who received an intestinal transplant, so some T cells may come from the graft donor.

The chain links TRBV15 to TRBJ1-2, with a weak D call TRBD1 (6 bases). Trimming left V 5 bases short and J 6 bases short, with 22 bases between. CDR3 length: 16 amino acids. CDR1 is LNHNV and CDR2 is YYDKDF in the germline V gene (reference sequence). DNA of the CDR3: TGTGCCACCAGCGACTCGATGGGGGGGGGCTTGCATGGCTACACCTTC. It translates to CATSDSMGGGLHGYTF.

This rearrangement joins TRBV5-8 to TRBJ1-1; D unclear. V was shortened by 5 bases and J by 4 bases, with 15 bases between the two germline ends. The CDR3 consists of 14 residues. CDR1 is SGHTS and CDR2 is YDEGEE in the germline V gene. CDR3 bases: TGTGCCAGCAGTCCGACTGGGTCGAGCACTGAAGCTTTCTTT. Protein sequence: CASSPTGSSTEAFF.

The gene calls are TRBV7-2 and TRBJ1-2; perhaps TRBD1 as D (5 bases). Germline assignment: CDR1 SGHTA and CDR2 FQGNSA. This CDR3 is 14 amino acids long. V gave up 2 bases and J gave up 2 bases, with 9 bases separating them. The CDR3 bases are TGTGCCAGCAGCTTATGGAAGGGGAACTATGGCTACACCTTC. Translating gives CASSLWKGNYGYTF.

This rearrangement joins TRBV11-2 to TRBJ2-4; 10 bases align to TRBD2. The CDR3 runs 16 residues. Germline CDR1 is SGHAT and CDR2 is FQNNGV. J gave up 7 bases and V 4 bases, and 10 bases lay outside the gene matches. The CDR3 coding sequence is TGTGCCAGCAGCTGGACTAGCGGACTCGGGGGGAACATTCAGTACTTC. Its protein product is CASSWTSGLGGNIQYF.

This rearrangement joins TRBV28 to TRBJ2-1; D possibly corresponds to TRBD2 (7 bases). The CDR3 loop spans 13 amino acids. The V gene lost 10 bases and the J gene lost 14 bases, with 24 bases spanning the gap. Germline assignment: CDR1 MDHEN and CDR2 SYDVKM. CDR3 nucleotides: TGTGCCACCACTCCTCAACCGGGGGGCGTTAAGTTCTTC. This encodes CATTPQPGGVKFF.

CDR3 nucleotide sequence: TGCGCCAGCAGCTTAAAACCAGCGGGGGGAGGTTACAATGAGCAGTTCTTC. Translation: CASSLKPAGGGYNEQFF. The genes are TRBV5-1 and TRBJ2-1; 9 nucleotides agree with TRBD2. Unmatched junction bases numbered 10, after V lost 2 bases and J lost 4 bases. This CDR3 is 17 amino acids long. Germline assignment: CDR1 SGHRS and CDR2 YFSETQ.

The rearrangement joins TRBV30 to TRBJ1-4; tentative D call: TRBD1 (5 bases). Per germline, CDR1 GTSNPN and CDR2 SVGIG (reference sequence). The CDR3 runs 11 residues. Trimming took off 5 bases at V and 9 bases at J, with 10 bases between the two ends. CDR3 protein: CAWGGGQKLFF. CDR3 nucleotide sequence: TGTGCCTGGGGGGGAGGACAAAAACTGTTTTTT.

The rearrangement links TRBV11-2 to TRBJ2-7, with TRBD2 matching over 9 bases. The CDR3 has 16 residues. The germline V gene has CDR1 SGHAT and CDR2 FQNNGV. Trimming took 0 bases from V and 0 from J; bases not matched to a gene: 3. The CDR3 DNA reads as TGTGCCAGCAGCTTAGATATAGCGGGAGTCTCCTACGAGCAGTACTTC. Its translation is CASSLDIAGVSYEQYF.

This clone was observed once. The chain links TRBV9 to TRBJ1-4; no clear D. Germline values: CDR1 SGDLS, CDR2 YYNGEE. Trimming removed 0 bases from V and 7 bases from J, with 16 bases in between. This CDR3 region has 16 residues. This CDR3 reads CASSVAPSLEGEKLFF. The CDR3 region has the DNA TGTGCCAGCAGCGTAGCTCCTTCCTTGGAGGGTGAAAAACTGTTTTTT. The full variable domain, in which reference TRBV9 and TRBJ1-4 provide the parts outside the CDR3, is DSGVTQTPKHLITATGQRVTLRCSPRSGDLSVYWYQQSLDQGLQFLIQYYNGEERAKGNILERFSAQQFPDLHSELNLSSLELGDSALYFCASSVAPSLEGEKLFFGSGTQLSVL.

The gene calls are TRBV9 and TRBJ1-1; D remains unclear. The CDR3 is 14 residues long. Germline-derived CDR1 and CDR2 are SGDLS and YYNGEE. V lost 0 bases and J 1 base, leaving 7 bases between the germline ends. This CDR3 reads CASSVEEGNTEAFF. As DNA, the CDR3 is TGTGCCAGCAGCGTAGAGGAGGGGAACACTGAAGCTTTCTTT.

This sequence joins TRBV10-3 and TRBJ2-5; no firm D call. The J call could be wrong; TRBJ2-7 is a better fit for the DNA end. Germline CDR1 is ENHRY and CDR2 is SYGVKD. The CDR3 is 14 amino acids. The CDR3 DNA sequence: TGTGCCATCAGTGTCGGCGGTTCTCTCTACGAGCAGTACTTC. It translates to CAISVGGSLYEQYF.

The chain employs TRBV6-4 and TRBJ2-3; D unclear. This CDR3 has 13 amino acids. The germline V gene has CDR1 MRHNA and CDR2 SNTAGT. Deletions cut 2 bases from V and 5 bases from J, with 8 bases between. The CDR3 spells CASSDTPIDTQYF. The CDR3 nucleotides read TGTGCCAGCAGTGACACCCCGATAGATACGCAGTATTTT.

CDR3 sequence reads: CASSLKTSGSTDTQYF. The CDR3 DNA follows: TGTGCCAGCAGCTTAAAAACTAGCGGGAGCACAGATACGCAGTATTTT. The chain uses TRBV7-2 and TRBJ2-3; 9 bases are shared with TRBD2. This CDR3 has 16 amino acids. V was clipped by 2 bases and J by 0 bases; unmatched bases: 3. Looked up from germline, CDR1 is SGHTA and CDR2 is FQGNSA.

The chain has TRBV7-9 and TRBJ1-1; weak D call: TRBD1 (6 bases). V lost 5 bases to trimming and J lost 1 base, with 8 bases between them. Looked up from germline, CDR1 is SEHNR and CDR2 is FQNEAQ (reference sequence). CDR3 length equals 13 residues. CDR3 residues: CASSRTENTEAFF. The DNA of the CDR3 is TGTGCCAGCAGCAGGACAGAGAACACTGAAGCTTTCTTT.

The chain has TRBV7-3 and TRBJ2-3; D not certain. Germline values: CDR1 SGHTA, CDR2 FQGTGA. The ends were cut back, 2 bases at V and 3 bases at J, with 9 bases in the middle. This CDR3 has 14 amino acids. The CDR3 DNA sequence: TGTGCCAGCAGCTTATCTCGGGCTACAGATACGCAGTATTTT. Translated: CASSLSRATDTQYF.

The chain recombines TRBV7-2 with TRBJ2-5; D remains unclear. The CDR3 length is 12 residues. Germline V lookup: CDR1 SGHTA, CDR2 FQGNSA. Trimming took 3 bases from V and 4 from J, leaving 6 bases between them. This CDR3 is CASSLLRETQYF. The CDR3 nucleotides read TGTGCCAGCAGCTTGCTTCGAGAGACCCAGTACTTC.

The chain is built from TRBV28 and TRBJ2-5, with D maybe TRBD2 (6 bases). V lost 5 bases to trimming and J lost 1 base, with 17 bases between them. The germline gives CDR1 MDHEN, CDR2 SYDVKM. The CDR3 totals 16 residues. The CDR3 sequence: CASSGRLGRAQETQYF. The CDR3 DNA follows: TGTGCCAGCAGTGGGAGACTAGGAAGGGCCCAAGAGACCCAGTACTTC.

Concerning this clone: This sample includes further DNA sequences coding for the same CDR3. The rearrangement links TRBV9 to TRBJ2-1; 7 bases line up with TRBD2. Germline V gene sequence: CDR1 SGDLS, CDR2 YYNGEE. The CDR3 totals 14 residues. V lost 3 bases, J lost 0 bases, and 0 bases stayed unmatched. The CDR3 DNA reads TGTGCCAGCAGCGCTAGCGGCTCCTACAATGAGCAGTTCTTC. Residues: CASSASGSYNEQFF.

The rearrangement uses TRBV5-1 and TRBJ2-2; D uncertain. Germline values: CDR1 SGHRS, CDR2 YFSETQ. The CDR3 runs to 13 residues. Deletions cut 1 base from V and 4 bases from J, with 5 bases between. Written as DNA, the CDR3 is TGCGCCAGCAGCTTGCAAGTCACCGGGGAGCTGTTTTTT. Protein product: CASSLQVTGELFF.

This clone was seen only once. The gene calls are TRBV28 and TRBJ2-1, with 7 bases identical to TRBD2. J lost 9 bases, V lost 3 bases, and 2 bases had no gene match. Germline loops: CDR1 MDHEN, CDR2 SYDVKM. There are 12 residues in the CDR3. CDR3 protein: CASSFAGAEQFF. CDR3 nucleotide sequence: TGTGCCAGCAGTTTTGCGGGAGCTGAGCAGTTCTTC. The full variable domain, its missing parts supplied by reference TRBV28 and TRBJ2-1, is DVKVTQSSRYLVKRTGEKVFLECVQDMDHENMFWYRQDPGLGLRLIYFSYDVKMKEKGDIPEGYSVSREKKERFSLILESASTNQTSMYLCASSFAGAEQFFGPGTRLTVL.

The chain has TRBV4-1 and TRBJ1-4; TRBD1 might be the D (5 bases). V lost 4 bases to trimming and J lost 6 bases, with 15 bases between them. The length of the CDR3 is 15 residues. The V gene's germline CDR1 is MGHRA and CDR2 YSYEKL. CDR3 in amino acids: CASSLRQRGDEKLFF. The CDR3 DNA reads TGCGCCAGCAGCCTCCGACAGCGGGGTGATGAAAAACTGTTTTTT.

This clone was observed a handful of times. This sequence joins TRBV27 and TRBJ1-2; D is undetermined. The V end was cut by 2 bases, the J end by 3 bases, with 16 bases between. CDR1 and CDR2 from the germline V gene are MNHEY and SMNVEV (reference sequence). The CDR3 consists of 16 residues. CDR3 region: CASSLGGQTGHYGYTF. The CDR3 DNA sequence: TGTGCCAGCAGTTTAGGAGGCCAGACCGGGCACTATGGCTACACCTTC.

In DNA form, the CDR3 reads TGTGCCAGCAGCTTAGTGCCTAGTACCGAGACCCAGTACTTC. Its protein product is CASSLVPSTETQYF. The V gene is TRBV7-8, the J gene TRBJ2-5; D ambiguous. CDR3 length equals 14 residues. Trimming shortened V by 1 base and J by 5 bases, and 11 bases separated the two germline ends. Germline V lookup: CDR1 SGHVS, CDR2 FQNEAQ.

Points on this clone: The germline gene is not matched at one end of the junction; a read error may be the cause. V and J are TRBV5-1 and TRBJ2-7; tentatively, D is TRBD2 (5 bases). CDR3 length: 13 residues. Germline loops: CDR1 SGHRS, CDR2 YFSETQ. CDR3 protein: CASSLSGESQLVF. The CDR3, as DNA: TGCGCCAGCAGCTTGTCTGGGGAGTCCCAACTAGTCTTC.